One and the same sample provided the 16 T cell receptor beta chains below, sequenced in a study of cytomegalovirus exposure and HLA in healthy donors. Primers: 60 Vbeta forward and 13 Jbeta reverse. Generated by immunoSEQ multiplex PCR, the TCRdb table keeps only in-frame clones and is missing some. The sample consists of around 80,000 clones, 75% to 80% of them appearing once. The source material was PBMCs. These receptors were taken from a female donor in good health and CMV-seronegative.

This clone turned up a few times. The chain couples TRBV6-5 to TRBJ1-5, with D possibly being TRBD1 (5 bases). Germline loops: CDR1 MNHEY, CDR2 SVGAGI. V lost 10 bases to trimming and J lost 6 bases, with 22 bases between them. The CDR3 runs to 15 residues. The CDR3 coding sequence is TGTGCCACACTCCCGCAGGGTCTCCCGGGTCAGCCCCAGCATTTT. Protein product: CATLPQGLPGQPQHF.

This clone was seen more than once but under ten times. The chain recombines TRBV6-5 with TRBJ1-1, with D unclear. The CDR3 totals 11 residues. CDR1 and CDR2 (germline): MNHEY, SVGAGI. Trimming cost V 11 bases and J 4 bases, with 11 bases left between them. The chain's CDR3 is CASSGGTEAFF. In DNA form, the CDR3 reads TGTGCCTCCTCGGGTGGCACTGAAGCTTTCTTT.

The J gene is TRBJ1-6, the V gene TRBV6-5; a possible D gene is TRBD1 (5 bases). V dropped 4 bases and J dropped 5 bases, with 15 bases sitting between them. The CDR3 consists of 16 residues. Germline V gene data show CDR1 as MNHEY and CDR2 as SVGAGI. Written as DNA, the CDR3 is TGTGCCAGCAGTTCTAGACAGAATGGGCATAATTCACCCCTCCACTTT. Its protein is CASSSRQNGHNSPLHF.

This sequence joins TRBV4-2 and TRBJ2-4, with 9 bases aligning to TRBD1. This CDR3 has 17 residues. Trimming at V came to 2 bases and at J to 8 bases, leaving 13 bases not matched to a gene. Germline values: CDR1 LGHNA, CDR2 YNFKEQ. The CDR3 bases are TGTGCCAGCAGCCAACAGGCGACAGGGGGTTGGAGTGACATTCAGTACTTC. It encodes CASSQQATGGWSDIQYF.

V usage is TRBV28 and J usage is TRBJ2-7; weak D call: TRBD1 (7 bases). CDR3 length: 14 amino acids. Per germline, CDR1 MDHEN and CDR2 SYDVKM. V lost 3 bases, J lost 6 bases, and 15 bases lay in between. The CDR3 loop reads CASSLRGQLSEQYF. The CDR3 nucleotides are TGTGCCAGCAGTTTGCGGGGACAGTTGTCCGAGCAGTACTTC.

This sequence joins TRBV29-1 and TRBJ1-1, with D uncertain. The CDR3 spans 12 residues. CDR1 is SQVTM, CDR2 ANQGSEA, per germline. V lost 7 bases and J lost 11, with 20 bases in between. The CDR3 is CSASREPGLAFF. The CDR3 DNA reads TGCAGCGCCAGCCGGGAGCCGGGTTTGGCTTTCTTT. Complete variable domain (other parts from reference TRBV29-1 and TRBJ1-1): SAVISQKPSRDICQRGTSLTIQCQVDSQVTMMFWYRQQPGQSLTLIATANQGSEATYESGFVIDKFPISRPNLTFSTLTVSNMSPEDSSIYLCSASREPGLAFFGQGTRLTVV.

The chain employs TRBV5-1 and TRBJ2-2; D perhaps matches TRBD2 (6 bases). Between the trimmed V and J ends, which lost 0 bases and 9 bases, there was a span of 18 bases. Germline V gives CDR1 SGHRS, CDR2 YFSETQ. This CDR3 is built from 16 residues. This CDR3 is CASSLEGNGDFRELFF. CDR3 sequence (DNA): TGCGCCAGCAGCTTGGAAGGGAATGGGGACTTTAGGGAGCTGTTTTTT.

V and J are TRBV30 and TRBJ1-3; D gene unclear. Trimming took off 4 bases at V and 0 bases at J, with 7 bases between the two ends. Germline loops: CDR1 GTSNPN, CDR2 SVGIG (reference sequence). This CDR3 is 13 amino acids long. The CDR3 protein is CAWNPVSGNTIYF. The CDR3 region has the DNA TGTGCCTGGAACCCAGTCTCTGGAAACACCATATATTTT. The full variable domain, completed using reference TRBV30 and TRBJ1-3, is SQTIHQWPATLVQPVGSPLSLECTVEGTSNPNLYWYRQAAGRGLQLLFYSVGIGQISSEVPQNLSASRPQDRQFILSSKKLLLSDSGFYLCAWNPVSGNTIYFGEGSWLTVV.

This chain links TRBV27 with TRBJ2-7, with 8 nucleotides matching TRBD2. The CDR3 has 15 amino acids. CDR1 is MNHEY, CDR2 SMNVEV, per germline (reference sequence). With V trimmed by 2 bases and J by 3 bases, 6 bases remained unmatched. CDR3 coding DNA: TGTGCCAGCAGTTTAACGGCGGGAGGCCTCTACGAGCAGTACTTC. Protein: CASSLTAGGLYEQYF.

The chain links TRBV5-1 to TRBJ2-3; D perhaps matches TRBD2 (5 bases). V was trimmed by 0 bases and J by 0 bases, leaving 11 bases between them. This CDR3 contains 16 residues. Germline V gene sequence: CDR1 SGHRS, CDR2 YFSETQ. The CDR3 DNA follows: TGCGCCAGCAGCTTGGGCGGACTCGGCAGCACAGATACGCAGTATTTT. Protein: CASSLGGLGSTDTQYF.

The chain joins TRBV6-5 to TRBJ2-2, with D possibly TRBD1 on 6 matching bases. The CDR3 extends over 15 amino acids. Between the trimmed V and J ends, which lost 6 bases and 7 bases, there was a span of 18 bases. Germline loops: CDR1 MNHEY, CDR2 SVGAGI. DNA for the CDR3: TGTGCCAGCAGCAACAGGGCGGGCTATGGCGGGGAGCTGTTTTTT. Protein sequence: CASSNRAGYGGELFF.

The chain is built from TRBV19 and TRBJ1-5, with unresolved D. Deletions cut 8 bases from V and 10 bases from J, with 18 bases between. This CDR3 is built from 13 residues. The germline V gene has CDR1 LNHDA and CDR2 SQIVND (reference sequence). CDR3 bases: TGTGCCAGTGGCCGCGGGGAACCGGAACCCCAGCATTTT. It specifies CASGRGEPEPQHF.

The rearrangement uses TRBV21-1 and TRBJ1-1. TRBV21-1 is noted as a pseudogene. There are 17 residues in the CDR3. The DNA for the CDR3 is TGTGCCAGCAGCAAGGAGGGAAGGGAGGGGGGGGACACTGAAGCTTTCTTT. Residues: CASSKEGREGGDTEAFF.

The chain couples TRBV28 to TRBJ1-6; the D gene is possibly TRBD1 (6 bases). The CDR3 runs 12 residues. CDR1 MDHEN and CDR2 SYDVKM come from the germline V gene. CDR3 amino acids: CAAQGNNSPLHF. CDR3 nucleotides: TGTGCGGCGCAGGGGAATAATTCACCCCTCCACTTT.

The chain joins TRBV6-5 to TRBJ1-2, with 9 bases lining up with TRBD1. V gave up 0 bases and J gave up 7 bases; unmatched junction bases: 6. The CDR3 loop spans 15 amino acids. The V gene's germline CDR1 is MNHEY and CDR2 SVGAGI. CDR3 nucleotide sequence: TGTGCCAGCAGTTACTCGGGACAGGGAATTGGTGGCTACACCTTC. Translation: CASSYSGQGIGGYTF.

This clone came up once. The CDR3 nucleotides are TGTGCCAGCACCTCCGACAGGAACACTGAAGCTTTCTTT. Encoded protein: CASTSDRNTEAFF. The chain uses TRBV5-4 and TRBJ1-1; possibly TRBD1 for D (5 bases). This CDR3 contains 13 residues. Looked up from germline, CDR1 is SGHNT and CDR2 is YYREEE (reference sequence). Deletions cut 6 bases from V and 1 base from J, with 10 bases between.